Below, 18 T cell receptor beta chains from the same sample are listed, as sequenced in a study of tumor and adjacent non-tumor tissue in lung cancer. The template was RNA from unsorted bulk tissue. More than 3 cm separated this lung sample from the edge of the tumor. A modified ARM-PCR protocol with three rounds of nested PCR amplified TCRbeta. One entry per CDR3 protein, called by TCRdb with MiXCR from the multiplex PCR reads. The data contain more than 35,000 distinct CDR3 sequences, roughly 62% of them seen just once; the ten biggest clones take up roughly 19%. The specimen sequenced was distant non-tumor lung tissue. All receptors come from a woman aged 40 to 55 with non-small cell lung cancer.

This clonotype was seen more than once but under ten times. This rearrangement joins TRBV20-1 to TRBJ2-5; D remains unclear. Germline-derived CDR1 and CDR2 are DFQATT and SNEGSKA (reference sequence). The CDR3 is 16 amino acids. Trimming pared 6 bases from V and 4 bases from J, leaving 24 bases between. The CDR3 spells CSAQRSLISWGETQYF. CDR3 nucleotide sequence: TGCAGTGCCCAAAGATCCTTGATTTCGTGGGGAGAGACCCAGTACTTC.

Worth noting for this clonotype: An end of the junction does not agree with germline; a read error may underlie this. V and J are TRBV14 and TRBJ1-1; D is unresolved. The germline V gene has CDR1 SGHDN and CDR2 FVKESK. The CDR3 contains 14 residues. The CDR3 DNA reads TGTGCCAGCAACCAAGTAGGAATGAACACTGAAGCTTTCTTT. Translated, it gives CASNQVGMNTEAFF.

Details on this clonotype: An end of the junction differs from the germline gene, which may be a read error. V usage is TRBV7-9 and J usage is TRBJ2-3; 13 bases map to TRBD2. Germline V gives CDR1 SEHNR, CDR2 FQNEAQ (reference sequence). The CDR3 length is 22 residues. Here the CDR3 DNA reads TGTGCCAGGAGCTCATCCGCCGAAACTAGCGGGAGGGCGTCGGGGGTTTCGGAAACGCAGTATTTT. Translation: CARSSSAETSGRASGVSETQYF.

In regard to this clonotype: A read error may be the cause here, since a much bigger clone is one base away. J is TRBJ2-7 and V is TRBV6-6; D gene ambiguous. Germline V gene sequence: CDR1 MNHNY, CDR2 SVGAGI (reference sequence). Deletions cut 5 bases from V and 6 bases from J, with 8 bases between. CDR3 size: 11 residues. The CDR3 DNA reads TGTGCCAGCAGTCTCAGTTGCGAGCAGTACTTC. Encoded protein: CASSLSCEQYF.

J is TRBJ1-4 and V is TRBV11-1; D uncertain. The CDR3 has 15 amino acids. CDR1 is SGHAT and CDR2 is FQDESV in the germline V gene (reference sequence). With 1 base removed from V and 8 bases from J, the gap between germline ends came to 14 bases. The CDR3 DNA sequence: TGTGCCAGCAGCTTAGACTACACGGGAACCGAAAAACTGTTTTTT. This gives the protein CASSLDYTGTEKLFF. The full variable domain, in which reference TRBV11-1 and TRBJ1-4 provide the parts outside the CDR3, is EAEVAQSPRYKITEKSQAVAFWCDPISGHATLYWYRQILGQGPELLVQFQDESVVDDSQLPKDRFSAERLKGVDSTLKIQPAELGDSAMYLCASSLDYTGTEKLFFGSGTQLSVL.

J is TRBJ1-3 and V is TRBV11-2; maybe TRBD1 (5 bases). The V gene's germline CDR1 is SGHAT and CDR2 FQNNGV. Trimming took off 6 bases at V and 1 base at J, with 13 bases between the two ends. This CDR3 comprises 15 residues. The chain's CDR3 is CASRWTRDSGNTIYF. DNA for the CDR3: TGTGCCAGCAGGTGGACAAGGGATTCTGGAAACACCATATATTTT.

On this clonotype itself: The CDR3 end shows no conserved phenylalanine or tryptophan, and so a read error is likely. This chain joins TRBV6-6 and TRBJ2-7; 11 bases agree with TRBD2. Germline CDR1 is MNHNY and CDR2 is SVGAGI (reference sequence). The CDR3 is made up of 16 amino acids. DNA of the CDR3: TGCGCCAGCAGTTACTCTACTAGCGGGAGTACCTACGAGCAGTACCTC. Protein sequence: CASSYSTSGSTYEQYL.

This clonotype was observed a few times. The CDR3 region has the DNA TGCGCCAGCAGACCCAAGGGGGGAATAGGCTACGAGCAGTACTTC. Its protein is CASRPKGGIGYEQYF. V usage is TRBV5-1 and J usage is TRBJ2-7, with D perhaps assigned TRBD1 or TRBD2 (6 bases each). Trimming removed 5 bases at V and 3 bases at J, with 18 bases between. The CDR3 consists of 15 residues. Germline lookup yields CDR1 SGHRS and CDR2 YFSETQ.

This clonotype was found a few times. The junction departs from the called germline gene at one end, perhaps through a read error. The CDR3 sequence: CTSTGKGYEQYF. DNA for the CDR3: TGTACCAGCACGGGGAAGGGTTACGAGCAGTATTTC. The chain links TRBV6-6 to TRBJ2-7; weak D call: TRBD2 (5 bases). The CDR3 extends over 12 amino acids. CDR1 MNHNY and CDR2 SVGAGI come from the germline V gene (reference sequence).

This clonotype was counted once. Compared with germline, one end of the junction differs, possibly owing to a read error. The CDR3: CASISGDGANVLTF. The CDR3 coding sequence is TGTGCCAGCATCTCTGGGGATGGGGCCAACGTCCTGACCTTT. V usage is TRBV11-3 and J usage is TRBJ2-6, with D tentatively TRBD1 (5 bases). Germline lookup yields CDR1 SGHNT and CDR2 YENEEA. The CDR3 is 14 residues long.

As regards this clonotype: A clone one base away is much larger, so this may be a read error. This sequence joins TRBV20-1 and TRBJ1-1; D unclear. This CDR3 spans 16 amino acids. Germline lookup yields CDR1 DFQATT and CDR2 SNEGSKA (reference sequence). CDR3 bases: TGCAGTGCTAGAGCTCCGACAAGATCAATGAACACTGGAGCTTTCTTT. It is translated as CSARAPTRSMNTGAFF.

As to this clonotype: At one end the junction does not follow the germline gene, possibly because of a read error. The chain carries TRBV6-2 or TRBV6-3 and TRBJ2-1; tentatively, D is TRBD1 or TRBD2 (5 bases each). This CDR3 is built from 13 residues. From germline, CDR1 is MNHEY and CDR2 SVGEGT. CDR3 protein: CASSGTEYNEQFF. The CDR3 bases are TGTGCAAGCAGTGGGACCGAGTACAATGAGCAGTTCTTC.

This clonotype was detected many times. V gene TRBV7-9 combines with J gene TRBJ2-5; 8 bases are a match to TRBD1. Trimming cost V 5 bases and J 5 bases; bases outside gene matches: 4. The germline V gene has CDR1 SEHNR and CDR2 FQNEAQ (reference sequence). The CDR3 runs to 13 residues. CDR3 DNA: TGTGCCAGCAGCCAGACAGGGGAGGAGACCCAGTACTTC. Amino acids: CASSQTGEETQYF.

For this clonotype: The junction differs from germline at one of its ends, possibly a read error. The J gene is TRBJ2-1, the V gene TRBV5-5, with 10 bases aligning to TRBD2. The CDR3 is 16 residues long. Germline lookup yields CDR1 SGHKS and CDR2 YYEKEE (reference sequence). As DNA, the CDR3 is TGTGCAAGCAGCGATCCTGGACTAGCGGCCAACAATGAGCATTTCTTC. This codes for CASSDPGLAANNEHFF.

This clonotype showed up many times. V and J are TRBV28 and TRBJ2-3; D is perhaps TRBD2 (7 bases). Germline loops: CDR1 MDHEN, CDR2 SYDVKM. CDR3 length: 15 residues. V was trimmed by 6 bases and J by 4 bases, leaving 17 bases between them. The CDR3 loop reads CASSPRGAGADTQYF. The CDR3 DNA reads TGTGCCAGCAGCCCGAGGGGGGCGGGGGCAGATACGCAGTATTTT.

This clonotype was observed a few times. A junction end diverges from the germline sequence, so it may reflect a read error. The chain uses TRBV6-2 or TRBV6-3 and TRBJ2-2; 9 bases match TRBD2. The germline CDR1 and CDR2 sequences are MNHEY and SVGEGT. This CDR3 has 14 amino acids. The CDR3 loop reads CASSKRGESGDLFF. DNA of the CDR3: TGTGCCAGCAGTAAGCGGGGGGAATCCGGGGATCTGTTTTTT.

The sample holds many counts of this clonotype. The chain employs TRBV6-5 and TRBJ1-5, with TRBD1 matching over 8 bases. The J segment lost 5 bases and the V segment lost 5 bases, leaving 5 bases of the junction unmatched. CDR1 and CDR2 (germline): MNHEY, SVGAGI. The CDR3 is made up of 14 amino acids. Here the CDR3 reads CASSPGQGDQPQHF. The CDR3 DNA is TGTGCCAGCAGTCCAGGACAGGGTGATCAGCCCCAGCATTTT.

Concerning this clonotype itself: Since a much larger clone is just one base distant, this may be a read error. V is TRBV30 and J is TRBJ2-6, with D perhaps matching TRBD2 (7 bases). The V end lost 2 bases, the J end lost 12 bases, and 20 bases lay between the germline ends. CDR3 length: 15 amino acids. Germline V gene data show CDR1 as GTSNPN and CDR2 as SVGIG (reference sequence). The CDR3 here is CAWSWGGGIPIVLTF. Written as DNA, the CDR3 is TGTGCCTGGAGTTGGGGGGGCGGCATCCCCATCGTCCTGACTTTC.